This entry concerns a single TCR beta chain. After extraction with the RNeasy kit, about 0.45 to 1 ug of the RNA was reverse transcribed using random hexamers. Across 54 Vbeta and 13 Jbeta, immunoSEQ multiplex PCR amplified TCR beta CDR3. TCRdb reanalysed the immunoSEQ multiplex PCR reads using MiXCR and keeps one entry per CDR3 protein. The data hold roughly 150,000 distinct CDR3 sequences, with nearly 97% observed a single time. Blood CD8+ and CD4+ T cells underwent high-throughput TCR beta sequencing. TEMRA cells were enriched by FACS, while CD8+ and CD4+ T cells were obtained through a negative isolation that was performed magnetically. This entry is derived from a study of CD8 T cells in Susac syndrome. Germline-derived CDR1 and CDR2 are KGHSH and LQKENI. The V gene end was trimmed by 3 bases and the J gene end by 3 bases; junction bases not matched to a gene: 4. The CDR3 contains 14 residues.

The sequencing input was CD4+ T cells from PBMCs. This TCR was sampled from a human donor with Susac syndrome. The rearrangement links TRBV18 to TRBJ1-2, with 7 bases lining up with TRBD1. The CDR3, as DNA: TGTGCCAGCTCACCTAAGGGGGCTGACTATGGCTACACCTTC. It translates to CASSPKGADYGYTF.